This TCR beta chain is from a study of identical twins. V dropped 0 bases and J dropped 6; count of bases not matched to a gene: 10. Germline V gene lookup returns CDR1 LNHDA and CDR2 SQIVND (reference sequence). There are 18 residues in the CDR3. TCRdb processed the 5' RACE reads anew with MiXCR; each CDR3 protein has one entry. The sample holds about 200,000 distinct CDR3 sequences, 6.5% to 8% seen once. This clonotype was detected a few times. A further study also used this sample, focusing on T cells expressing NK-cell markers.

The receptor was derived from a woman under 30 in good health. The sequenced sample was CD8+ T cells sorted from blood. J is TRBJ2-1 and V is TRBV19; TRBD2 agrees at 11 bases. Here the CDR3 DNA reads TGTGCCAGTAGTATAGACCCACTCACTAGCGGGGGAACCAATGAGCAGTTCTTC. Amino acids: CASSIDPLTSGGTNEQFF.